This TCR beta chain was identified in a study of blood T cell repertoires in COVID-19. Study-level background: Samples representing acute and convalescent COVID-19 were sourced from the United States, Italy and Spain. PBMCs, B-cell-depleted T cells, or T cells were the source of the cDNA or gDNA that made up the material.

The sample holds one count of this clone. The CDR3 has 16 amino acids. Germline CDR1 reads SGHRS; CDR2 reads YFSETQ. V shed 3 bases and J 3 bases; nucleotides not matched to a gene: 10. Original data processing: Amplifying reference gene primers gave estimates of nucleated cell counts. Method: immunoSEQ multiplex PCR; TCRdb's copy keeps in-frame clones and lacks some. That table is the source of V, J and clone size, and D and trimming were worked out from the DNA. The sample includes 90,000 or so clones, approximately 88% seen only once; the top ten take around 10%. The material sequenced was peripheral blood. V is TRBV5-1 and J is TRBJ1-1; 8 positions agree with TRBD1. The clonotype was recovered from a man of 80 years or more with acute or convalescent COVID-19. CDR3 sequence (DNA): TGCGCCAGCAGCTCCCCGACAGGGGTCGGGGACACTGAAGCTTTCTTT. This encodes CASSSPTGVGDTEAFF.